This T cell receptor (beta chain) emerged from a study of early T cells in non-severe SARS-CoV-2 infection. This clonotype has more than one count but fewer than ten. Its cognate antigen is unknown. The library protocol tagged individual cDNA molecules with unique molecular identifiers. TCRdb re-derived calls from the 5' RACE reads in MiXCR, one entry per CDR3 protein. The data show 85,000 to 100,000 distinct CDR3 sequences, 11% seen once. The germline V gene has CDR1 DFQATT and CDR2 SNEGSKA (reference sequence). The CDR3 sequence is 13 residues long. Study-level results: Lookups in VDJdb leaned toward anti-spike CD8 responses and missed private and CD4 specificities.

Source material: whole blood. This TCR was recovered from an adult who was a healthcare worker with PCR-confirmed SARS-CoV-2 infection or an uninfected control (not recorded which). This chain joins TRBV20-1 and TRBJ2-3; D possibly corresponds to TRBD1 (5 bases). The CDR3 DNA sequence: TGCAGCATCTCTGGGGCCCCGACAGATACGCAGTATTTT. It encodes CSISGAPTDTQYF.